This passage covers 4 T cell receptor beta chains from one sample sequenced in a study of CD8 T cells in ankylosing spondylitis. Study-wide results and caveats: Blood of patients with ankylosing spondylitis appeared to be characterized by a TCR beta motif of several highly homologous variants.

For these receptors, no antigen is known. TCRdb re-called the 5' RACE reads with MiXCR, one entry per CDR3 protein. The data show roughly 300,000 distinct CDR3 sequences, with 6.5% to 10% seen just once and roughly 15% held by the top ten. The sample was blood, either unsorted or a sorted T cell fraction (not recorded which). The source of these receptors is a male donor with ankylosing spondylitis.

The chain uses TRBV5-1 and TRBJ1-2; TRBD1 might be the D (6 bases). Germline-derived CDR1 and CDR2 are SGHRS and YFSETQ. CDR3 length equals 12 residues. V lost 4 bases to trimming and J lost 10 bases, with 14 bases between them. As DNA, the CDR3 is TGCGCCAGCAGCAACTTTGGACAGCCCTACACCTTC. It translates to CASSNFGQPYTF.

The chain uses TRBV3-1 and TRBJ2-1; no clear D gene. Germline V gives CDR1 LGHDT, CDR2 YNNKEL (reference sequence). V shed 2 bases and J shed 6 bases, with 2 bases lying between them. The CDR3 is 11 residues long. The CDR3 region has the DNA TGTGCCAGCAGCCAATTCAATGAGCAGTTCTTC. This encodes CASSQFNEQFF.

This clonotype was detected only a few times. The chain has TRBV20-1 and TRBJ1-5; unclear D gene. This CDR3 has 14 amino acids. Germline-derived CDR1 and CDR2 are DFQATT and SNEGSKA (reference sequence). The germline V and J ends were trimmed by 6 bases and 2 bases, with 14 bases remaining between them. The CDR3 nucleotides are TGCAGTGCCGGCCCCAAGGGCGGCAATCAGCCCCAGCATTTT. The encoded protein is CSAGPKGGNQPQHF.

This clonotype was observed a few times. The rearrangement links TRBV7-3 to TRBJ2-3; TRBD2 agrees at 13 bases. Germline V gene lookup returns CDR1 SGHTA and CDR2 FQGTGA. V shed 5 bases and J 0 bases; nucleotides not matched to a gene: 14. This CDR3 contains 20 residues. Here the CDR3 reads CASSEAPGLAGPSSTDTQYF. The CDR3, as DNA: TGTGCCAGCAGCGAAGCTCCGGGACTAGCGGGGCCTTCTAGCACAGATACGCAGTATTTT.